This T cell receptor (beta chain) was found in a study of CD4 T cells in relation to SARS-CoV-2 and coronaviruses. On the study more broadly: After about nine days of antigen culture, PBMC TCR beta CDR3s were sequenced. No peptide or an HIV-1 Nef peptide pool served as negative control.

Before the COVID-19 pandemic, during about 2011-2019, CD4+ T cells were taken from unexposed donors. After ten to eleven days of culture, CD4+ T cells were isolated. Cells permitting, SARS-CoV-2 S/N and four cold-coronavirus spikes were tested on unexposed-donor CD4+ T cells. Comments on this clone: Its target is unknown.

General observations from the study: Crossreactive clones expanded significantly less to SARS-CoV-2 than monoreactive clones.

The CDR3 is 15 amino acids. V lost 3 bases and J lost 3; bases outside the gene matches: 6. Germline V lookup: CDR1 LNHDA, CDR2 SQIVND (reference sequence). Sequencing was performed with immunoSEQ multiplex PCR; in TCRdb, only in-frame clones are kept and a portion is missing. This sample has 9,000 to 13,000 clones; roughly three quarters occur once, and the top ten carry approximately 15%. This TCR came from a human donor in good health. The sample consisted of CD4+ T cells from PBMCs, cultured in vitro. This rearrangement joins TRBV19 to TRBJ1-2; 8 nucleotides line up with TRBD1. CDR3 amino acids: CASSMVYRGDYGYTF. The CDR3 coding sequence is TGTGCCAGTAGTATGGTCTACAGGGGGGACTATGGCTACACCTTC.